This T cell receptor beta chain was obtained from a study of T cells in tumors after PD-1 blockade. Measured with immunoSEQ multiplex PCR; TCRdb has only the in-frame clones, and not every one. Of about 14,000 clones listed, around four fifths are singletons. Germline V gene data show CDR1 as SGHVS and CDR2 as FNYEAQ. V was pared by 2 bases and J by 3 bases, with 11 bases between. This CDR3 has 15 residues. The sample consisted of PBMCs, taken after anti-PD-1 treatment. The chain uses TRBV7-6 and TRBJ1-5; TRBD1 is a possible D gene (6 bases). The receptor was derived from a human donor with basal cell carcinoma. The CDR3 sequence: CASSLTGTANQPQHF. CDR3 coding DNA: TGTGCCAGCAGCTTAACAGGGACGGCCAATCAGCCCCAGCATTTT.